This T cell receptor beta chain was found in a study of cytomegalovirus exposure and HLA in healthy donors. Study observations and caveats: Later analysis placed DRB1 highest and HLA-C lowest in TCR association rates, which differed by HLA locus.

Use of 60 Vbeta and 13 Jbeta primers characterized the PCR. TCRdb keeps only in-frame clones here, not all; method: immunoSEQ multiplex PCR. The table records 150,000 to 200,000 clones, 75% to 85% of them present only once. Concerning this clone itself: Its antigen is as yet unknown.

This CDR3 is built from 12 residues. Trimming cost V 8 bases and J 4 bases, with 8 bases left between them. Germline CDR1 is ENHRY and CDR2 is SYGVKD. The sequenced sample was PBMCs. This TCR derives from a man aged 25 to 40 in good health and CMV-seropositive. V usage is TRBV10-3 and J usage is TRBJ1-4; perhaps TRBD1 as D (5 bases). The CDR3 protein is CAIEGLNEKLFF. Here the CDR3 DNA reads TGTGCCATCGAGGGACTTAATGAAAAACTGTTTTTT.